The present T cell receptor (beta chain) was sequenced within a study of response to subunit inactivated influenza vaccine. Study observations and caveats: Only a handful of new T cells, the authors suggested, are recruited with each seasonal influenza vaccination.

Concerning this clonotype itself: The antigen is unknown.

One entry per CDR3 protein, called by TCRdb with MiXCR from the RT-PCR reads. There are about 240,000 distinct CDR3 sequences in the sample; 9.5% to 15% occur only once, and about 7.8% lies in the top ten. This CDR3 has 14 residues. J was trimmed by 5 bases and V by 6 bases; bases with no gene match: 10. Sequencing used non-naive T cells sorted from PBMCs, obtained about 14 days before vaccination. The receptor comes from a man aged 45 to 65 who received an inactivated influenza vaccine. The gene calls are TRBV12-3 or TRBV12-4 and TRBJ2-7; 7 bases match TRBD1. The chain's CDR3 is CASSRRDSWDEQYF. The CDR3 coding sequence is TGTGCCAGCAGCCGTAGGGACAGTTGGGACGAGCAGTACTTC.